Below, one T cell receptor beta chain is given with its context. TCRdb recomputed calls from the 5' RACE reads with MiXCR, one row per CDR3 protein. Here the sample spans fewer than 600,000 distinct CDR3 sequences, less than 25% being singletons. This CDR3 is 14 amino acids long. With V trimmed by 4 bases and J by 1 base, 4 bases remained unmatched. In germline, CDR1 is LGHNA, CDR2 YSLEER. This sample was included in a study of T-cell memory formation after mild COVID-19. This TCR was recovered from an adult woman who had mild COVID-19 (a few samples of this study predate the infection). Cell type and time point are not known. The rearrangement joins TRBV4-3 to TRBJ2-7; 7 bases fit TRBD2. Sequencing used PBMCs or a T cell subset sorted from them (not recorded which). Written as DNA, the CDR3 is TGCGCCAGCAGCCCAGGACTAGTTTCCTACGAGCAGTACTTC. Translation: CASSPGLVSYEQYF.